This entry concerns a single TCR beta chain. Its matching antigen is unknown. The data belong to a study of T cells in Graves' hyperthyroidism and ophthalmopathy. This CDR3 has 15 residues. The V end was cut by 1 base, the J end by 4 bases, with 10 bases between. Germline V gene sequence: CDR1 MGHRA, CDR2 YSYEKL. Regions amplified from RNA transcripts were the TCR beta CDR3 regions. HTBI primers drove first-round RT-PCR of the TCR CDR3. TCRdb reprocessed the multiplex PCR reads via MiXCR and lists one record per CDR3 protein. This sample has some 490,000 distinct CDR3 sequences, with about 15% found just once. General study points: Blood shared most expanded thyroid clonotypes above 0.001.

The TCR was taken from a woman aged 30 to 39 with Graves' ophthalmopathy. The sample consisted of blood. The chain has TRBV4-1 and TRBJ1-4; no reliable D call. The CDR3 coding sequence is TGCGCCAGCAGCCAAGCCCGAGGGTTTAATGAAAAACTGTTTTTT. This encodes CASSQARGFNEKLFF.